In this sample, the clone carrying this T cell receptor beta chain turned up a few times. Its antigen is still unknown. Per the original data handling: A papillary thyroid cancer distant-metastasis classifier was built from CDR3 differences across clinicopathological groups. TCRdb re-called the PCR reads with MiXCR. The V and J calls follow TCRdb's processing rather than the paper's. The sample consists of tens of thousands of clones, about 30% of them appearing once. Prior to thyroid surgery, none of the patients had received any treatment. This entry comes from a study of metastatic and nonmetastatic thyroid tumors. Background on the study: Repertoires from blood and tumor or nodule tissue of malignant and benign thyroid patients were compared.

Per germline, CDR1 LNHDA and CDR2 SQIVND (reference sequence). The CDR3 is made up of 15 amino acids. V was pared by 2 bases and J by 3 bases, with 4 bases of the junction left unmatched. Overall study findings and caveats: The study reportedly found significantly higher TCR beta diversity in malignant thyroid tumors than benign nodules, in blood and tumor.

Sequencing used blood. The clonotype originates from a female donor with papillary thyroid cancer or a benign thyroid nodule (not recorded which). Some clones in this sample may be carry-over from other donors' samples. The chain is built from TRBV19 and TRBJ2-1, with TRBD2 matching 7 bases. The chain's CDR3 is CASSITWEGYNEQFF. In DNA, the CDR3 is TGTGCCAGTAGTATAACGTGGGAGGGCTACAATGAGCAGTTCTTC.